What follows are 25 T cell receptor beta chains derived from one specimen sequenced in a study of T cells in Graves' hyperthyroidism and ophthalmopathy. Amplification targeted TCR beta CDR3 regions from RNA transcripts. With the HTBI primer set, the TCR CDR3 went through a first round of RT-PCR. TCRdb re-called the multiplex PCR reads through MiXCR, storing one row per CDR3 protein. The profile shows under 350,000 distinct CDR3 sequences, over 15% of them singletons. Sequencing was carried out using blood. The receptors were sampled from a woman aged 60-75 years with Graves' ophthalmopathy.

The chain employs TRBV5-1 and TRBJ1-1, with D possibly being TRBD1 (5 bases). CDR3 length: 14 residues. The V end lost 4 bases, the J end lost 6 bases, and 16 bases lay between the germline ends. The germline CDR1 and CDR2 sequences are SGHRS and YFSETQ. The CDR3 sequence is CASSTPGGAAEAFF. CDR3 in DNA: TGCGCCAGCAGCACCCCGGGTGGGGCGGCTGAAGCTTTCTTT.

Ten or more counts support this clonotype. The chain employs TRBV28 and TRBJ2-1; TRBD2 aligns across 13 bases. The germline CDR1 and CDR2 sequences are MDHEN and SYDVKM. Trimming cost V 2 bases and J 6 bases; bases outside gene matches: 13. This CDR3 has 19 residues. For the CDR3, the DNA is TGTGCCAGCAGTTTAAGGGCTCCACTAGCGGGAGGGCCCTTCAATGAGCAGTTCTTC. This gives the protein CASSLRAPLAGGPFNEQFF.

This clonotype was seen at least ten times. The chain links TRBV18 to TRBJ1-1, with D uncertain. The V end lost 5 bases, the J end lost 1 base, and 11 bases lay between the germline ends. The CDR3 consists of 14 residues. From germline, CDR1 is KGHSH and CDR2 LQKENI. CDR3 coding DNA: TGTGCCAGCTCATTAACGACTGCGAACACTGAAGCTTTCTTT. Encoded protein: CASSLTTANTEAFF.

This clonotype was observed at least ten times. The rearrangement links TRBV28 to TRBJ1-3; 8 nucleotides match TRBD1. The trim removed 7 bases at V and 2 bases at J, leaving 7 bases unmatched. Germline CDR1 reads MDHEN; CDR2 reads SYDVKM. The CDR3 covers 15 residues. CDR3 sequence: CASTLDRVAGNTIYF. The CDR3 nucleotides are TGTGCCAGCACCTTGGACAGGGTGGCTGGAAACACCATATATTTT.

This clonotype showed up many times. The chain recombines TRBV20-1 with TRBJ2-1; D unclear. Trimming stripped 0 bases from V and 3 bases from J, with 9 bases between. This CDR3 contains 14 residues. The germline V gene encodes CDR1 DFQATT and CDR2 SNEGSKA (reference sequence). CDR3 protein: CSARDRTNYNEQFF. CDR3 sequence (DNA): TGCAGTGCTAGAGATCGAACCAACTACAATGAGCAGTTCTTC.

The rearrangement links TRBV7-2 to TRBJ1-2; TRBD1 might be the D (5 bases). Germline loops: CDR1 SGHTA, CDR2 FQGNSA. V shed 6 bases and J shed 1 base, with 15 bases lying between them. CDR3 length: 15 residues. The CDR3 loop is CASSELGQGNYGYTF. The DNA for the CDR3 is TGTGCCAGCAGTGAACTGGGGCAGGGTAACTATGGCTACACCTTC.

The CDR3 coding sequence is TGTGCCAGTAGTCCGAGAGGCAGCTATAATGAAAAACTGTTTTTT. Translation: CASSPRGSYNEKLFF. The gene calls are TRBV19 and TRBJ1-4; D remains unclear. Per germline, CDR1 LNHDA and CDR2 SQIVND (reference sequence). V lost 5 bases and J 4 bases, leaving 14 bases between the germline ends. The CDR3 sequence is 15 residues long.

Here the CDR3 DNA reads TGTGCCAGCAGTGGGGTCAGGGTTGTCAAAAACATTCAGTACTTC. It encodes CASSGVRVVKNIQYF. J is TRBJ2-4 and V is TRBV2, with D maybe TRBD1 (5 bases). Per germline, CDR1 SNHLY and CDR2 FYNNEI. V gave up 4 bases and J gave up 3 bases, with 13 bases separating them. The CDR3 has 15 residues.

In its sample, this clonotype was seen a few times. The V call is TRBV4-3, the J call TRBJ2-7, with D perhaps TRBD2 (6 bases). V lost 2 bases and J 3 bases, leaving 11 bases between the germline ends. The germline V gene has CDR1 LGHNA and CDR2 YSLEER. This CDR3 region has 14 residues. The CDR3: CASSQFAGFYEQYF. The CDR3 DNA sequence: TGCGCCAGCAGCCAATTCGCGGGATTCTACGAGCAGTACTTC.

This chain uses TRBV9 with TRBJ1-1, with D maybe TRBD1 (6 bases). This CDR3 is 14 amino acids long. V lost 3 bases and J 8 bases, leaving 17 bases between the germline ends. Germline values: CDR1 SGDLS, CDR2 YYNGEE. The CDR3: CASSAMGTTKEAFF. The CDR3 DNA sequence: TGTGCCAGCAGCGCGATGGGGACAACCAAGGAAGCTTTCTTT.

This clonotype occurred many times. The chain recombines TRBV3-1 with TRBJ2-5; no clear D. The CDR3 loop spans 13 amino acids. Deletions cut 2 bases from V and 2 bases from J, with 6 bases between. Germline CDR1 is LGHDT and CDR2 is YNNKEL (reference sequence). CDR3 in amino acids: CASSQRVQETQYF. The CDR3 nucleotides read TGTGCCAGCAGCCAAAGGGTTCAAGAGACCCAGTACTTC.

This clonotype was detected once. The gene calls are TRBV9 and TRBJ2-6, with D possibly being TRBD2 (6 bases). The CDR3 extends over 19 amino acids. The ends were cut back, 4 bases at V and 4 bases at J, with 24 bases in the middle. Per the germline V gene, CDR1 is SGDLS and CDR2 is YYNGEE. The CDR3 is CASSPQGGASSSGANVLTF. DNA of the CDR3: TGTGCCAGCAGCCCCCAAGGAGGGGCTTCATCGTCCGGGGCCAACGTCCTGACTTTC.

A word on this clonotype: Possible read error: a much larger clone is one base away. V gene TRBV2 combines with J gene TRBJ1-2; 7 bases agree with TRBD1. CDR1 is SNHLY, CDR2 FYNNEI, per germline. This CDR3 has 14 residues. CDR3: CANSERTGDYGYTF. As DNA, the CDR3 is TGTGCCAACAGTGAGCGGACAGGAGACTATGGCTACACCTTC.

This clonotype was detected ten times or more. The chain is built from TRBV7-2 and TRBJ1-6; D remains ambiguous. CDR1 SGHTA and CDR2 FQGNSA come from the germline V gene. The ends were cut back, 5 bases at V and 5 bases at J, with 10 bases in the middle. The CDR3 consists of 14 residues. Here the CDR3 reads CASSLDGNNSPLHF. The CDR3 DNA follows: TGTGCCAGCAGCCTCGACGGAAATAATTCACCCCTCCACTTT. The variable domain in full, completed from reference TRBV7-2 and TRBJ1-6, reads GAGVSQSPSNKVTEKGKDVELRCDPISGHTALYWYRQSLGQGLEFLIYFQGNSAPDKSGLPSDRFSAERTGGSVSTLTIQRTQQEDSAVYLCASSLDGNNSPLHFGNGTRLTVT.

In the case of this clonotype: One base away lies a much larger clone, so this may be a sequencing read error. Here the CDR3 reads CASRFGEAQYF. The CDR3 DNA follows: TGTGCCAGCAGATTCGGGGAGGCCCAGTACTTC. This rearrangement joins TRBV6-1 to TRBJ2-5; possibly TRBD2 for D (6 bases). The CDR3 length is 11 residues. V lost 6 bases, J lost 9 bases, and 11 bases lay in between. CDR1 and CDR2 from the germline V gene are MNHNS and SASEGT.

The chain recombines TRBV6-2 or TRBV6-3 with TRBJ1-6; no firm D call. Germline V gene lookup returns CDR1 MNHEY and CDR2 SVGEGT. This CDR3 spans 15 amino acids. Trimming cost V 6 bases and J 7 bases, with 16 bases left between them. For the CDR3, the DNA is TGTGCCAGCAGCGCGAGGGTTCACCAGAATTCACCCCTCCACTTT. This encodes CASSARVHQNSPLHF.

In this sample, this clonotype turned up many times. The J gene is TRBJ1-5, the V gene TRBV29-1; 7 bases are shared with TRBD1. The CDR3 spans 15 residues. The ends lost 6 bases at V and 6 bases at J; junction bases unmatched: 14. Germline CDR1 is SQVTM and CDR2 is ANQGSEA. The CDR3 bases are TGCAGCGTCGGGGGGGGAGCAGGGGGGACTCAGCCCCAGCATTTT. Amino acids: CSVGGGAGGTQPQHF.

The genes are TRBV4-1 and TRBJ1-2; 8 nucleotides align to TRBD1. This CDR3 spans 15 amino acids. Germline-derived CDR1 and CDR2 are MGHRA and YSYEKL. With 2 bases clipped from V and 0 bases from J, the junction kept 2 bases outside the gene matches. Here the CDR3 DNA reads TGCGCCAGCAGCCAACCGGACAGGGCTAACTATGGCTACACCTTC. Encoded protein: CASSQPDRANYGYTF.

This clonotype was seen many times. The rearrangement joins TRBV4-2 to TRBJ1-6, with D hard to call. CDR1 and CDR2 (germline): LGHNA, YNFKEQ. This CDR3 has 15 residues. The germline V and J ends were trimmed by 4 bases and 6 bases, with 13 bases remaining between them. CDR3 region: CASSRWGGANSPLHF. The CDR3 region has the DNA TGTGCCAGCAGCCGCTGGGGAGGTGCTAATTCACCCCTCCACTTT.

This clonotype has more than one count but fewer than ten. The V gene is TRBV15, the J gene TRBJ2-3, with D tentatively TRBD2 (5 bases). CDR3 length equals 14 residues. Germline V gives CDR1 LNHNV, CDR2 YYDKDF (reference sequence). V was cut by 4 bases and J by 2 bases, with 10 bases left in between. The CDR3 reads CATSTERNTDTQYF. The DNA of the CDR3 is TGTGCCACCAGCACCGAGCGGAACACAGATACGCAGTATTTT.

The chain is built from TRBV6-5 and TRBJ2-7; 8 bases match TRBD2. The V gene end was trimmed by 0 bases and the J gene end by 6 bases; junction bases not matched to a gene: 4. The CDR3 spans 14 residues. Germline V gene lookup returns CDR1 MNHEY and CDR2 SVGAGI. CDR3: CASSYSRLASEQYF. CDR3 coding DNA: TGTGCCAGCAGTTACTCGAGACTAGCGAGCGAGCAGTACTTC.

The V and J genes are TRBV28 and TRBJ2-7, with D perhaps TRBD2 (6 bases). The V end lost 3 bases, the J end lost 3 bases, and 18 bases lay between the germline ends. This CDR3 has 16 amino acids. Germline V lookup: CDR1 MDHEN, CDR2 SYDVKM. CDR3 sequence (DNA): TGTGCCAGCAGTTTCTCATACCGGGACTTAGTCTACGAGCAGTACTTC. This translates into CASSFSYRDLVYEQYF.

The table lists this clonotype with a count of one. V gene TRBV12-3 or TRBV12-4 combines with J gene TRBJ2-5, with TRBD2 matching 12 bases. The CDR3 totals 17 residues. The junction had 12 bases not matched to a gene; V was cut back by 5 bases and J by 5 bases. The CDR3: CASSPSGTSGPRETQYF. In DNA, the CDR3 is TGTGCCAGCAGTCCTTCCGGGACTAGCGGGCCCCGGGAGACCCAGTACTTC.

At least ten counts were recorded for this clonotype. The chain couples TRBV28 to TRBJ1-4; TRBD1 is a possible D gene (5 bases). CDR3 length: 14 amino acids. The germline gives CDR1 MDHEN, CDR2 SYDVKM. The ends were cut back, 2 bases at V and 8 bases at J, with 12 bases in the middle. This chain's CDR3 is CASSLPREGEKLFF. The DNA for the CDR3 is TGTGCCAGCAGTTTACCCAGGGAGGGCGAAAAACTGTTTTTT.

This clonotype has a handful of counts. J is TRBJ2-1 and V is TRBV27; maybe TRBD1 (5 bases). V lost 3 bases, J lost 6 bases, and 33 bases lay in between. Germline values: CDR1 MNHEY, CDR2 SMNVEV (reference sequence). The CDR3 contains 21 residues. The CDR3 nucleotides read TGTGCCAGCAGTTTCCCGGAACCCGCGACAGTTAGTAGTCCCCTTAGCAATGAGCAGTTCTTC. It translates to CASSFPEPATVSSPLSNEQFF.